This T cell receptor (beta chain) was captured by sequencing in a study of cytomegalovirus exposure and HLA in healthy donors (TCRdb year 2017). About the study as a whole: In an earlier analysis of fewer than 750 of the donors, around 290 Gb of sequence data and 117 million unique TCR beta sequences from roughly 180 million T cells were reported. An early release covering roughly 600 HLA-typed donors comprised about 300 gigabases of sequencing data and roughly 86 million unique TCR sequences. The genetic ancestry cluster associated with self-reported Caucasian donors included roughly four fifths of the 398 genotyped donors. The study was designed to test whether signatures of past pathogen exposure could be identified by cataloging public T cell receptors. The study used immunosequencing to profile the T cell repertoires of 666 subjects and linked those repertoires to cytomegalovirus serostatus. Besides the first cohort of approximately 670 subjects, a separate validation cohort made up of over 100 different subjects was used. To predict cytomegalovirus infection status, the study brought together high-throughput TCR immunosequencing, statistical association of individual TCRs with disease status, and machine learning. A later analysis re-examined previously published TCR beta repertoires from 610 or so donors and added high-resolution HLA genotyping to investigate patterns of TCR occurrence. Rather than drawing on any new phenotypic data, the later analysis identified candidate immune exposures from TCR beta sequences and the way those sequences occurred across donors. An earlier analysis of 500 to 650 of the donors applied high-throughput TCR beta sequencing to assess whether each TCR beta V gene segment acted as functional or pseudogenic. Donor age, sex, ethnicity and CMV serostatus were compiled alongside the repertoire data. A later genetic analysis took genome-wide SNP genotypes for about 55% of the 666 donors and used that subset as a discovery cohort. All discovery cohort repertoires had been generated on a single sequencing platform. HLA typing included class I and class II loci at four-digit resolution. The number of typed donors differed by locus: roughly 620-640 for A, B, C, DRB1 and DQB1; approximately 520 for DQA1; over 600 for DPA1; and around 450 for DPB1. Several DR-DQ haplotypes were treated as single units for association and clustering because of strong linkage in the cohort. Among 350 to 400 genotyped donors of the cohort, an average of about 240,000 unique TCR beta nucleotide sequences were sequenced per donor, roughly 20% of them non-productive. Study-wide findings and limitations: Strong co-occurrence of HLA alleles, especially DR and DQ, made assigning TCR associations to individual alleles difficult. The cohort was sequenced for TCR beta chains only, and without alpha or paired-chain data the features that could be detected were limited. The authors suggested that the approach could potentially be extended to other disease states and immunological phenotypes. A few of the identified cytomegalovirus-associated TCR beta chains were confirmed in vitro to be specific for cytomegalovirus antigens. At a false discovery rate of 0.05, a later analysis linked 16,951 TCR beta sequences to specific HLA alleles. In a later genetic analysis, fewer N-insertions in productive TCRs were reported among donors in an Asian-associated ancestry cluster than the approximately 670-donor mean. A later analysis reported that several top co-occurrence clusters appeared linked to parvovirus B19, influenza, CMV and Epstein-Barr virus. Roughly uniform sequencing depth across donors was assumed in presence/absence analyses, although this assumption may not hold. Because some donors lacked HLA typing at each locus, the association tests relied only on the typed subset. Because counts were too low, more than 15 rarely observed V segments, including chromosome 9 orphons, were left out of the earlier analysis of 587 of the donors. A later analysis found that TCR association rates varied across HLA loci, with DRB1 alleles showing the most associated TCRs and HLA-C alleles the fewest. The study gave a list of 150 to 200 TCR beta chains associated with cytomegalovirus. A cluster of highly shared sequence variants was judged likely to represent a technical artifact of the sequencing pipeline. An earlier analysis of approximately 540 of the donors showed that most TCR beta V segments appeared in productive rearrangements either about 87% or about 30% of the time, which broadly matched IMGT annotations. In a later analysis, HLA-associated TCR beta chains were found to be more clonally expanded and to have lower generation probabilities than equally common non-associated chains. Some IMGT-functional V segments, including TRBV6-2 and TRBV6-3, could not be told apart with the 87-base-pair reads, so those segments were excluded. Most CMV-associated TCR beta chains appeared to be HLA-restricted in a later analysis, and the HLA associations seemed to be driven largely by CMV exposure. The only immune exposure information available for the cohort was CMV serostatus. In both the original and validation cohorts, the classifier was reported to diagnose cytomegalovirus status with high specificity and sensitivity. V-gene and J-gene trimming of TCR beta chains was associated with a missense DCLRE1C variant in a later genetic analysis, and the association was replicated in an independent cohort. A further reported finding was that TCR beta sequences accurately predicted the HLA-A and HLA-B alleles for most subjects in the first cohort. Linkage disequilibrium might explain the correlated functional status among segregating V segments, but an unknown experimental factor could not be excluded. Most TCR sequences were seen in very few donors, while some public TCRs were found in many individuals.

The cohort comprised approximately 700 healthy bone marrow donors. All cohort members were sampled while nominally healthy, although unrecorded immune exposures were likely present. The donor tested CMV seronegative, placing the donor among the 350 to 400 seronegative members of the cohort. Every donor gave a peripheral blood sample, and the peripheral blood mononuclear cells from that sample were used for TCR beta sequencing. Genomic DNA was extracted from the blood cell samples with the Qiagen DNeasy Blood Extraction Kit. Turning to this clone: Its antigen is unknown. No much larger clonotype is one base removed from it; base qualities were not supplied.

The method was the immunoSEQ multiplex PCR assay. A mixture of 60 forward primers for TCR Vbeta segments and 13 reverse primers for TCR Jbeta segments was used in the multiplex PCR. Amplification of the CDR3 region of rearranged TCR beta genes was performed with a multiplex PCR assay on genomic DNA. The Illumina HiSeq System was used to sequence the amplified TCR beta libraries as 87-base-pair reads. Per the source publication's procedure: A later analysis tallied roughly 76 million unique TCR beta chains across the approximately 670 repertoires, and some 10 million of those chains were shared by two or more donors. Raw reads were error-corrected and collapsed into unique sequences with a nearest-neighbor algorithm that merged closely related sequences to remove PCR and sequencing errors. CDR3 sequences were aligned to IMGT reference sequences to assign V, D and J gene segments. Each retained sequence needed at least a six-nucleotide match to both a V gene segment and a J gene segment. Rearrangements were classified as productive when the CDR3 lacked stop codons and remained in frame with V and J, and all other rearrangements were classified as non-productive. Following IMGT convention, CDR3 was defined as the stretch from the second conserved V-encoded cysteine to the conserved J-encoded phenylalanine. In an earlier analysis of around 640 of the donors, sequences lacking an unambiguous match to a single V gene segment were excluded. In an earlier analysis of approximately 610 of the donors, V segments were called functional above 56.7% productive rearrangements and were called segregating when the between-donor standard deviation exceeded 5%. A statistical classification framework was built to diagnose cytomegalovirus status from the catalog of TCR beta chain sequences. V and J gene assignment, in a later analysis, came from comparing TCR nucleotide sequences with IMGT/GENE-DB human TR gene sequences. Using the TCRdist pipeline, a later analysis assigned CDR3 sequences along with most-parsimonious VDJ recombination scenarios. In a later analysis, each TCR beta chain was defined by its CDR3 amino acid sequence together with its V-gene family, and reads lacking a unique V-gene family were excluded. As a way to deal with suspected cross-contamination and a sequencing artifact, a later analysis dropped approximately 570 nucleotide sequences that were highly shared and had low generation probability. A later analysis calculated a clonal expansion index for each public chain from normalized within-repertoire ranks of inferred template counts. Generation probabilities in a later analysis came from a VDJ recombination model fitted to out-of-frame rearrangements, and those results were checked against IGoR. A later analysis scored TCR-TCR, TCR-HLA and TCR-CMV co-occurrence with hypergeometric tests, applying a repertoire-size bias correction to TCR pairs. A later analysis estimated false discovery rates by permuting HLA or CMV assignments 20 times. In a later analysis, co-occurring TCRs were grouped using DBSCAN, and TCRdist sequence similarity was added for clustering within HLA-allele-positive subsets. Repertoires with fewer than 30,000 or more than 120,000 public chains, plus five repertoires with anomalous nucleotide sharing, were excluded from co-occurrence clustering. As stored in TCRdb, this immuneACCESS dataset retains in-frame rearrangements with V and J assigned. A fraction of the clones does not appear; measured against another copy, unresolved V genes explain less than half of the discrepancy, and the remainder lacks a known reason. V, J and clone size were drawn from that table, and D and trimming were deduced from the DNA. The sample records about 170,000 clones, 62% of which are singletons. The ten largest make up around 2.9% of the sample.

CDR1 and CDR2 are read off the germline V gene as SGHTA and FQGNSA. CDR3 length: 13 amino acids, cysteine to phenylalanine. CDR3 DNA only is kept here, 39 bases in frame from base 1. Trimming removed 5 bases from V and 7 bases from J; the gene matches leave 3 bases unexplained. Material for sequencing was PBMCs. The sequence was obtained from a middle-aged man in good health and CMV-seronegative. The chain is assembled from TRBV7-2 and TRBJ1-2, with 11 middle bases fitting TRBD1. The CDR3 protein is CASSTGTGGGYTF. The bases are TGTGCCAGCAGCACGGGGACAGGGGGTGGCTACACCTTC.